Described below is a single T cell receptor beta chain sequence and its context. The target antigen is unknown. The record originates from a study of T-cell memory formation after mild COVID-19. TCRdb reanalysed the 5' RACE reads using MiXCR and keeps one entry per CDR3 protein. Here the sample spans over 450,000 distinct CDR3 sequences, around 21% being singletons. Study-wide points: Clones contracting across day 15 to 85 had a balanced CD4/CD8 profile; later expanding clones leaned CD4+. Researchers found some responding clones in pre-infection memory, a sign that cross-reactive memory joined. Clones from the second wave (peaking day 37) had unconfirmed SARS-CoV-2 specificity.

The length of the CDR3 is 15 residues. CDR1 is SGHTA and CDR2 is FQGTGA in the germline V gene. Unmatched junction bases numbered 3, after V lost 5 bases and J lost 0 bases. This receptor was obtained from an adult woman who had mild COVID-19 (a few samples of this study predate the infection). Cell type and time point are not known. The gene calls are TRBV7-3 and TRBJ2-3; 9 positions match TRBD2. The specimen sequenced was PBMCs or a T cell subset sorted from them (not recorded which). The CDR3 protein is CASSPSGVSTDTQYF. The CDR3 nucleotides are TGTGCCAGCAGCCCTAGCGGGGTTAGCACAGATACGCAGTATTTT.